This T cell receptor beta chain was identified in a study of blood T cell repertoires in COVID-19. The method was immunoSEQ multiplex PCR; TCRdb's version includes in-frame clones alone and lacks a portion of them. This sample yields around 240,000 clones, of which more than 65% are seen a single time; 1.4% belongs to the top ten. In germline, CDR1 is MNHEY, CDR2 SVGAGI. The V end was cut by 3 bases, the J end by 4 bases, with 13 bases between. The CDR3 covers 15 residues. J is TRBJ1-3 and V is TRBV6-5; possibly TRBD1 for D (5 bases). The origin of this receptor is a woman aged 40 to 49 who had recovered from COVID-19. The sequenced sample was peripheral blood. CDR3 protein: CASSYYSAGGNTIYF. The CDR3 DNA reads TGTGCCAGCAGTTATTATTCGGCAGGGGGAAACACCATATATTTT.